The next 16 T cell receptor beta chains were all read from a single sample in a study of blood T cell repertoires in COVID-19. Libraries were prepared by immunoSEQ multiplex PCR; TCRdb keeps only in-frame clonotypes and omits some of them. The repertoire holds 150,000 to 200,000 clones, about 80% seen once, with 26% in the top ten. The sample consisted of peripheral blood. These receptors were obtained from a woman in her sixties or seventies with acute or convalescent COVID-19.

This clone came up a few times. This rearrangement joins TRBV5-1 to TRBJ2-7, with D perhaps TRBD1 (6 bases). The CDR3 extends over 15 amino acids. Trimming left V 2 bases short and J 0 bases short, with 12 bases between. Germline V gene lookup returns CDR1 SGHRS and CDR2 YFSETQ. CDR3 residues: CASSFGWTDSYEQYF. The DNA of the CDR3 is TGCGCCAGCAGCTTTGGCTGGACAGACTCCTACGAGCAGTACTTC.

This chain uses TRBV28 with TRBJ2-7; 9 positions agree with TRBD1. The CDR3 is made up of 15 amino acids. Per germline, CDR1 MDHEN and CDR2 SYDVKM. The V and J ends lost 5 bases and 10 bases, in that order; junction bases with no gene match: 15. The CDR3 coding sequence is TGTGCCAGCAGTGAATCACAGGGGGCAAAAGAAGAACAGTACTTC. Amino acids: CASSESQGAKEEQYF.

There are a few counts of this clone. The rearrangement links TRBV6-6 to TRBJ1-2, with 9 bases that match TRBD1. The germline V gene encodes CDR1 MNHNY and CDR2 SVGAGI (reference sequence). There are 13 residues in the CDR3. V lost 4 bases, J lost 8 bases, and 5 bases stayed unmatched. DNA of the CDR3: TGTGCCAGCAGTTCAACCGACAGGGGGGGCTACACCTTC. Translating it yields CASSSTDRGGYTF.

This clone was recorded only once. This chain joins TRBV18 and TRBJ2-7, with D possibly matching TRBD2 (5 bases). Per germline, CDR1 KGHSH and CDR2 LQKENI. The length of the CDR3 is 14 residues. Trimming cost V 5 bases and J 3 bases, with 14 bases left between them. In DNA form, the CDR3 reads TGTGCCAGCTCAGATGCCGGGATCAACTACGAGCAGTACTTC. This sequence encodes CASSDAGINYEQYF.

This chain uses TRBV19 with TRBJ2-5; D may be TRBD1 (7 bases). Germline CDR1 LNHDA, CDR2 SQIVND (reference sequence). V lost 5 bases, J lost 1 base, and 11 bases lay in between. CDR3 length: 14 residues. CDR3 sequence (DNA): TGTGCCAGTAGTCGCGGGGACAGCCAAGAGACCCAGTACTTC. Protein: CASSRGDSQETQYF.

J is TRBJ2-3 and V is TRBV28, with 8 bases identical to TRBD2. The CDR3 is 18 amino acids. CDR1 is MDHEN and CDR2 is SYDVKM in the germline V gene. V lost 2 bases, J lost 7 bases, and 17 bases stayed unmatched. In DNA form, the CDR3 reads TGTGCCAGCAGTTTAGGATTTACGGCGGGAGGAAAGCGGAATACGCAGTATTTT. The encoded protein is CASSLGFTAGGKRNTQYF.

The rearrangement links TRBV7-9 to TRBJ2-2; TRBD1 agrees at 8 bases. CDR3 length equals 17 residues. CDR1 SEHNR and CDR2 FQNEAQ come from the germline V gene (reference sequence). V lost 9 bases to trimming and J lost 3 bases; unmatched junction nucleotides: 15. The CDR3, as DNA: TGTGCCAGTTCTAACCCCCGCCAGGGGGCCTACACCGGGGAGCTGTTTTTT. It yields the protein CASSNPRQGAYTGELFF.

This clone has just a few counts. This sequence joins TRBV13 and TRBJ2-7; TRBD2 matches at 8 bases. Germline-derived CDR1 and CDR2 are PRHDT and FYEKMQ (reference sequence). After removal of 5 bases from V and 4 bases from J, the junction contained 13 bases not matched to a gene. The CDR3 totals 16 residues. DNA of the CDR3: TGTGCCAGCAGCCCTCCGGGACTAGGGATAGGTTACGAGCAGTACTTC. It encodes CASSPPGLGIGYEQYF.

This clone was counted between two and nine times. This chain connects TRBV6-6 to TRBJ2-6; 7 bases fit TRBD1. J lost 0 bases, V lost 5 bases, and 13 bases had no gene match. The length of the CDR3 is 19 residues. Germline V lookup: CDR1 MNHNY, CDR2 SVGAGI (reference sequence). The CDR3 reads CASSLRRGTESSGANVLTF. CDR3 DNA sequence: TGTGCCAGCAGTCTCCGTCGAGGGACAGAGAGCTCTGGGGCCAACGTCCTGACTTTC.

The rearrangement uses TRBV7-9 and TRBJ1-1; 10 bases fit TRBD1. Germline-derived CDR1 and CDR2 are SEHNR and FQNEAQ (reference sequence). V lost 4 bases to trimming and J lost 0 bases; unmatched junction nucleotides: 8. The CDR3 contains 17 residues. This chain's CDR3 is CASSSDRGRPMNTEAFF. For the CDR3, the DNA is TGTGCCAGCAGCTCTGACAGGGGGCGTCCCATGAACACTGAAGCTTTCTTT.

The chain joins TRBV5-1 to TRBJ2-1; 9 bases are shared with TRBD2. The CDR3 extends over 16 amino acids. V gave up 0 bases and J gave up 1 base; unmatched junction bases: 2. Looked up from germline, CDR1 is SGHRS and CDR2 is YFSETQ. CDR3 coding DNA: TGCGCCAGCAGCTTGGGCGGGAGGGGTTCCTACAATGAGCAGTTCTTC. This gives the protein CASSLGGRGSYNEQFF. Variable domain in full (rest from reference TRBV5-1 and TRBJ2-1): KAGVTQTPRYLIKTRGQQVTLSCSPISGHRSVSWYQQTPGQGLQFLFEYFSETQRNKGNFPGRFSGRQFSNSRSEMNVSTLELGDSALYLCASSLGGRGSYNEQFFGPGTRLTVL.

This clone was seen a single time. CDR3 protein: CATSTTGEKRNEQFF. The CDR3 DNA reads as TGTGCCACCAGTACGACGGGAGAAAAAAGGAATGAGCAGTTCTTC. V usage is TRBV24-1 and J usage is TRBJ2-1, with D perhaps TRBD2 (6 bases). This CDR3 has 15 residues. The germline gives CDR1 KGHDR, CDR2 SFDVKD. V dropped 6 bases and J dropped 7 bases, with 18 bases sitting between them.

V and J are TRBV3-1 (or the pseudogene TRBV3-2) and TRBJ2-5, with D maybe TRBD2 (7 bases). This CDR3 is built from 14 residues. V was cut by 1 base and J by 7 bases, with 13 bases left in between. Germline loops: CDR1 LGHDT, CDR2 YNNKEL (reference sequence). The DNA for the CDR3 is TGTGCCAGCAGCCAAGGGGGGGGCCTAGGGACCCAGTACTTC. It is translated as CASSQGGGLGTQYF.

Here the CDR3 reads CASSLTPGADTQYF. CDR3 DNA: TGTGCCAGCAGCTTGACGCCAGGGGCAGATACGCAGTATTTT. The V gene is TRBV5-4, the J gene TRBJ2-3, with D maybe TRBD1 (6 bases). The CDR3 totals 14 residues. Trimming shortened V by 1 base and J by 4 bases, and 10 bases separated the two germline ends. CDR1 is SGHNT, CDR2 YYREEE, per germline (reference sequence).

The rearrangement links TRBV7-9 to TRBJ2-7; TRBD2 matches 10 bases. CDR3 length: 14 amino acids. Trimming took 3 bases from V and 6 from J; bases not matched to a gene: 5. Germline CDR1 and CDR2: SEHNR and FQNEAQ (reference sequence). DNA for the CDR3: TGTGCCAGCAGCTTGAGCGGGAGGGCCTCCGAGCAGTACTTC. It is translated as CASSLSGRASEQYF.

The rearrangement joins TRBV2 to TRBJ1-6; no reliable D call. Germline CDR1 is SNHLY and CDR2 is FYNNEI. The V and J ends lost 1 base and 1 base respectively, with 11 bases between them. The CDR3 loop spans 17 amino acids. In nucleotides, the CDR3 is TGTGCCAGCAGTGAAGGGGGAGCGGGTTCCTATAATTCACCCCTCCACTTT. The encoded protein is CASSEGGAGSYNSPLHF.